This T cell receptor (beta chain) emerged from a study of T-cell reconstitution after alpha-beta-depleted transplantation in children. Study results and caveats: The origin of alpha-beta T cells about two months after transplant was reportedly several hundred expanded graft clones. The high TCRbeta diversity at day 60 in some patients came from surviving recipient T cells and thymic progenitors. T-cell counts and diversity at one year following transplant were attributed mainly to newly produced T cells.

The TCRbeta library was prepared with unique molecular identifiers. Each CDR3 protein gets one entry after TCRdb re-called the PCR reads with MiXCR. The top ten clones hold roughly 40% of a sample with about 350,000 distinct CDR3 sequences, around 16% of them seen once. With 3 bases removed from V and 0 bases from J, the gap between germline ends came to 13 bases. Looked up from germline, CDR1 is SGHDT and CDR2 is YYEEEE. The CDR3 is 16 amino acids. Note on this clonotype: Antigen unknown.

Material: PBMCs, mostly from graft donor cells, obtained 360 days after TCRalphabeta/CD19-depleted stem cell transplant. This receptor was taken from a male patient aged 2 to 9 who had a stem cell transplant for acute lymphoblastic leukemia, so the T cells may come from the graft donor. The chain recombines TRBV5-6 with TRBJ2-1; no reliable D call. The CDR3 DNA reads TGTGCCAGCAGCTGGCCCGGAACTCACTCCTACAATGAGCAGTTCTTC. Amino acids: CASSWPGTHSYNEQFF.